This TCR beta chain originates from a study of cytomegalovirus exposure and HLA in healthy donors. The study's findings and limits: Most TCR sequences were rare, but some public TCRs occurred in many donors.

J gave up 2 bases and V 5 bases, and 11 bases lay outside the gene matches. The CDR3 sequence is 16 residues long. Germline CDR1 reads SGHTA; CDR2 reads FQGNSA. It was with 60 Vbeta and 13 Jbeta primers that the PCR ran. The table came from immunoSEQ multiplex PCR; TCRdb's copy has only in-frame clones and leaves some out. The table includes more than 95,000 clones, around two thirds detected once. As for this clone: The antigen is unknown.

This TCR was recovered from a woman between 40 and 55 years old in good health and CMV-seropositive. Sequences were obtained from PBMCs. The chain uses TRBV7-2 and TRBJ2-5, with TRBD2 matching 7 bases. The CDR3 DNA reads as TGTGCCAGCAGCGTGCTGGGGGGGGTGTCACAAGAGACCCAGTACTTC. Translating it yields CASSVLGGVSQETQYF.